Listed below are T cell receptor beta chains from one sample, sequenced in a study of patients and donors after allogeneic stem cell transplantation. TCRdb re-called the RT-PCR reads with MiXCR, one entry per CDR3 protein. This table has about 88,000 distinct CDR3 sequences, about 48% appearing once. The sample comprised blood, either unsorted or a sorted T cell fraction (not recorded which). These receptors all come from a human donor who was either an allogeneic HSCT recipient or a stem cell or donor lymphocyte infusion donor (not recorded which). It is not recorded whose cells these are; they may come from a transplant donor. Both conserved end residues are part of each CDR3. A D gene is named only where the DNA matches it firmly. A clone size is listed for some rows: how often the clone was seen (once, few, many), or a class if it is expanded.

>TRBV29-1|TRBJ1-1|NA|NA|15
TGCAGCGTTGGACCCCGACAGCGGCGGAACACTGAAGCTTTCTTT
CSVGPRQRRNTEAFF
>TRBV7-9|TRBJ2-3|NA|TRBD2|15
TGTGCCAGCAGCTTGCCGGGACTAGCAACAGATACGCAGTATTTT
CASSLPGLATDTQYF
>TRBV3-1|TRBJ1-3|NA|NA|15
TGTGCCAGCAGCCGAGGAAGTGGAAGTGGAAACACCATATATTTT
CASSRGSGSGNTIYF
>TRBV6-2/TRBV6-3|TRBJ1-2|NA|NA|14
TGTGCCAGCAGTTACATGGGTTCTAACTATGGCTACACCTTC
CASSYMGSNYGYTF
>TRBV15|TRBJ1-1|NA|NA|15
TGTGCCACCAGCAGAAAAAACGGGGAAGGGGGTGAAGCTTTCTTT
CATSRKNGEGGEAFF
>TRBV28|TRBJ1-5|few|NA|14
TGTGCCAGCACCAATGGGGGATTGTTTCAGCCCCAGCATTTT
CASTNGGLFQPQHF
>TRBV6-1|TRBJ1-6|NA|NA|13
TGTGCCAGCAGTGAAGTTGTGGATTCACCCCTCCACTTT
CASSEVVDSPLHF
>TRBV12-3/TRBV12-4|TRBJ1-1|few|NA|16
TGTGCCAGCAGACCGATGACAGGCGGGGGGAACACTGAAGCTTTCTTT
CASRPMTGGGNTEAFF
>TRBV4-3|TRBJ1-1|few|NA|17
TGCGCCAGCAGCCATCCCGACCCGGTCAGGGTGTACACTGAAGCTTTCTTT
CASSHPDPVRVYTEAFF
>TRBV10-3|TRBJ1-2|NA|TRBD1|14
TGTGCCATCAGCCGGACAGGGAATAACTATGGCTACACCTTC
CAISRTGNNYGYTF
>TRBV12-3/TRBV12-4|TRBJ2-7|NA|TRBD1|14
TGTGCCAGCACCTTTGGGGCAGGGGGCCACGAGCAGTACTTC
CASTFGAGGHEQYF
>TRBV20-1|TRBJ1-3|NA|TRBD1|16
TGCAGTGCTAGAGCCCGACAGGGGGCTACTGGAAACACCATATATTTT
CSARARQGATGNTIYF
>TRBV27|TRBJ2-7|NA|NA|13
TGTGCTAGCAGTTCCCGACTCGGCTACGAGCAGTACTTC
CASSSRLGYEQYF
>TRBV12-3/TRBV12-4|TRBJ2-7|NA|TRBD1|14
TGTGCCAGCAGTCCAAGGACAGGGAACTACGAGCAGTACTTC
CASSPRTGNYEQYF
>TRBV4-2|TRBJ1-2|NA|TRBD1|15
TGTGCCAGCAGCCCCAAGAAGGGGGCGGACTATGGCTACACCTTC
CASSPKKGADYGYTF
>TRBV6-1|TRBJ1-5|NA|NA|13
TGTGCCAGCAGTGAGCAGAGCAATCAGCCCCAGCATTTT
CASSEQSNQPQHF
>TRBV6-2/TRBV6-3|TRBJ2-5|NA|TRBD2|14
TGTGCCAGCAGTTATGGTAGCGGGTTGGAGACCCAGTACTTC
CASSYGSGLETQYF
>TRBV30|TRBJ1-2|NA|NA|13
TGTGCCTGGAGCGTACAGACTAACTATGGCTACACCTTC
CAWSVQTNYGYTF
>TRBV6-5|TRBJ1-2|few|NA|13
TGTGCCAGCAGTTACTCGAGGGGCTATGGCTACACCTTC
CASSYSRGYGYTF
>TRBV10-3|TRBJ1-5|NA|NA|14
TGTGCCATCAGGGCCCCGGGGGCCGGTCAGCCCCAGCATTTT
CAIRAPGAGQPQHF
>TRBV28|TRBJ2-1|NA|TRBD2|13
TGTGCCAGCAGCCAGCTGACTAGCGCCAAGCAGTTCTTC
CASSQLTSAKQFF
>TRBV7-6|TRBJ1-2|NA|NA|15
TGTGCCAGCAGCTTAAGTGACAGTCCTAACTATGGCTACACCTTC
CASSLSDSPNYGYTF
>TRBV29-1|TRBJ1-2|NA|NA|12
TGCAGCGTTGGAACGGCCGTCTATGGCTACACCTTC
CSVGTAVYGYTF
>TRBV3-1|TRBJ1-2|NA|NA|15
TGTGCCAGCAGCCAGAAAGGACCCTGGCCTTCTGGCTACACCTTC
CASSQKGPWPSGYTF
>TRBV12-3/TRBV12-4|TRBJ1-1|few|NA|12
TGTGCCAGCACCTTAGGGAACACTGAAGCTTTCTTT
CASTLGNTEAFF
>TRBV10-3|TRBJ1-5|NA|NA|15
TGTGCCATCAGTGAGTCGGGGGGTAACAATCAGCCCCAGCATTTT
CAISESGGNNQPQHF
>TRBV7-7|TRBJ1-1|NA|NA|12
TGTGCTAGCAGAGGGACGAACACTGAAGCTTTCTTT
CASRGTNTEAFF
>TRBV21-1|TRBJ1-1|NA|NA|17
TGTGCCAGCAGCGGACTAAAGGAGGACCGATGGAACACTGAAGCTTTCTTT
CASSGLKEDRWNTEAFF
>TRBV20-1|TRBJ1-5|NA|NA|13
TGCAGTGCAAGGGGCAGGGTGGATCAGCCCCAGCATTTT
CSARGRVDQPQHF
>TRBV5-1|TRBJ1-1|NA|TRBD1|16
TGCGCCAGCAGCTTGGCCGCCAGGGGGAAGAACACTGAAGCTTTCTTT
CASSLAARGKNTEAFF
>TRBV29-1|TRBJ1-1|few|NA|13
TGCAGCGTTGAGGACGGGACAAGCACTGAAGCTTTCTTT
CSVEDGTSTEAFF
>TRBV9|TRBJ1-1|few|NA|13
TGTGCCAGCAGCGTAGTGTCCGGACGGGAAGCTTTCTTT
CASSVVSGREAFF
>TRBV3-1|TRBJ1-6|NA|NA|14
TGTGCCAGCAGCCAAGGCGTGGCAAATTCACCCCTCCACTTT
CASSQGVANSPLHF
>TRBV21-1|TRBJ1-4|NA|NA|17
TGTGCCAGCAGCAAAAGTGGGGGGGCACCCCTAGTCGAAAAACTGTTTTTT
CASSKSGGAPLVEKLFF
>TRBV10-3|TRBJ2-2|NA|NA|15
TGTGCCATCAGTGCCCCCAGGTCGAACACCGGGGAGCTGTTTTTT
CAISAPRSNTGELFF
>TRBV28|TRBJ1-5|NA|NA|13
TGTGCCAGCAGTCCCCCGAAGGGCCAGCCCCAGCATTTT
CASSPPKGQPQHF